What follows are 27 T cell receptor beta chains derived from one specimen sequenced in a study of cytomegalovirus exposure and HLA in healthy donors (dated by TCRdb to about 2017). The library was made by the immunoSEQ multiplex PCR assay. TCRdb took this table from immuneACCESS and kept in-frame rearrangements with V and J called. Such tables lack part of the clones; where checked against another copy, unresolved V genes explain under half of the gap, and the rest is unexplained. The sample contains 110,000 or so clones, roughly nine tenths of them found a single time. Of the sample, 4.4% falls within the top ten clones. Material for sequencing was PBMCs. These receptors were collected from a young man in good health and CMV-seropositive.

J is TRBJ2-3 and V is TRBV29-1; weak D call: TRBD2 (6 bases). Germline CDR1 and CDR2: SQVTM and ANQGSEA. The CDR3 totals 14 residues. V gave up 4 bases and J gave up 4 bases, with 15 bases separating them. CDR3 sequence: CSVVVAGFPDTQYF. In DNA form, the CDR3 reads TGCAGCGTTGTCGTCGCGGGGTTCCCAGATACGCAGTATTTT.

The V call is TRBV5-4, the J call TRBJ2-2; 7 nucleotides line up with TRBD1. Germline CDR1 SGHNT, CDR2 YYREEE (reference sequence). The CDR3 totals 13 residues. Trimming cost V 5 bases and J 6 bases; bases outside gene matches: 4. In nucleotides, the CDR3 is TGTGCCAGCAGTCGCGACAGGGCCGGGGAGCTGTTTTTT. Translation: CASSRDRAGELFF.

CDR3 loop: CASSQPSRGTEAGEQFF. For the CDR3, the DNA is TGCGCCAGCAGCCAACCCTCAAGGGGTACCGAAGCGGGGGAGCAGTTCTTC. The chain has TRBV4-1 and TRBJ2-1; 7 bases map to TRBD2. Trimming removed 2 bases from V and 10 bases from J; junction bases left unmatched: 17. The CDR3 sequence is 17 residues long. Looked up from germline, CDR1 is MGHRA and CDR2 is YSYEKL.

The chain recombines TRBV5-6 with TRBJ1-1; D may be TRBD1 (5 bases). The CDR3 is 16 amino acids. Between the trimmed V and J ends, which lost 0 bases and 5 bases, there was a span of 17 bases. Per the germline V gene, CDR1 is SGHDT and CDR2 is YYEEEE. The chain's CDR3 is CASSLAPPQGLTEAFF. CDR3 sequence (DNA): TGTGCCAGCAGCTTGGCCCCCCCTCAGGGACTTACTGAAGCTTTCTTT.

The chain employs TRBV6-5 and TRBJ2-3; perhaps TRBD2 as D (6 bases). This CDR3 is 14 amino acids long. Trimming cost V 2 bases and J 2 bases, with 8 bases left between them. Germline V gene lookup returns CDR1 MNHEY and CDR2 SVGAGI. The CDR3 DNA sequence: TGTGCCAGCAGTTACCGGGGGTACACAGATACGCAGTATTTT. Translating it yields CASSYRGYTDTQYF.

This chain links TRBV30 with TRBJ1-5, with 7 bases aligning to TRBD1. The CDR3 is 17 residues long. Germline loops: CDR1 GTSNPN, CDR2 SVGIG (reference sequence). V shed 2 bases and J 0 bases; nucleotides not matched to a gene: 10. CDR3 region: CAWSPRDSSYSNQPQHF. The CDR3, as DNA: TGTGCCTGGAGTCCCCGGGACAGTTCTTATAGCAATCAGCCCCAGCATTTT.

The chain joins TRBV5-6 to TRBJ2-5; 9 bases map to TRBD2. This CDR3 is 16 amino acids long. J was trimmed by 5 bases and V by 4 bases; bases with no gene match: 12. Germline V gene lookup returns CDR1 SGHDT and CDR2 YYEEEE. The CDR3 loop reads CASSTVRSGGAETQYF. CDR3 sequence (DNA): TGTGCCAGCAGCACTGTGCGTAGCGGGGGAGCCGAGACCCAGTACTTC.

This chain uses TRBV7-9 with TRBJ2-3; 9 bases map to TRBD1. Looked up from germline, CDR1 is SEHNR and CDR2 is FQNEAQ (reference sequence). This CDR3 has 14 amino acids. With 6 bases clipped from V and 5 bases from J, the junction kept 6 bases outside the gene matches. CDR3 residues: CASRRDRVGDTQYF. The CDR3 DNA follows: TGTGCCAGCAGACGGGACAGGGTGGGAGATACGCAGTATTTT.

This chain links TRBV10-3 with TRBJ2-1, with D perhaps given as TRBD1 or TRBD2 (7 bases each). Trimming cost V 6 bases and J 0 bases, with 21 bases left between them. The CDR3 runs to 18 residues. CDR1 is ENHRY and CDR2 is SYGVKD in the germline V gene. The CDR3 sequence is CAISEGASGLSSYNEQFF. The CDR3 bases are TGTGCCATCAGCGAGGGGGCTAGCGGTCTGAGCTCCTACAATGAGCAGTTCTTC.

This chain connects TRBV7-2 to TRBJ2-2; TRBD2 aligns across 9 bases. V shed 5 bases and J 6 bases; nucleotides not matched to a gene: 10. Germline V gives CDR1 SGHTA, CDR2 FQGNSA. The length of the CDR3 is 16 residues. The CDR3 sequence: CASSPVGGGAPGELFF. DNA of the CDR3: TGTGCCAGCAGCCCCGTGGGCGGGGGGGCCCCCGGGGAGCTGTTTTTT.

The gene calls are TRBV28 and TRBJ2-5, with D maybe TRBD1 (5 bases). Germline assignment: CDR1 MDHEN and CDR2 SYDVKM. The CDR3 contains 13 residues. V was pared by 3 bases and J by 3 bases, with 8 bases between. CDR3 in amino acids: CASSLVREETQYF. CDR3 nucleotides: TGTGCCAGCAGTTTGGTCAGGGAAGAGACCCAGTACTTC.

The rearrangement joins TRBV18 to TRBJ2-7; 9 positions match TRBD1. CDR1 KGHSH and CDR2 LQKENI come from the germline V gene. The CDR3 is 14 residues long. V was clipped by 4 bases and J by 5 bases; unmatched bases: 6. CDR3 protein: CASSRPGQGDEQYF. The CDR3 region has the DNA TGTGCCAGCTCACGACCGGGACAGGGCGACGAGCAGTACTTC.

The chain has TRBV12-5 and TRBJ2-7; D gene unclear. CDR3 size: 13 residues. Trimming took 2 bases from V and 0 from J, leaving 5 bases between them. Germline values: CDR1 LGHNT, CDR2 FRNRAP. The CDR3 coding sequence is TGTGCTAGTGGTTTGCCTAGCTCCTACGAGCAGTACTTC. Residues: CASGLPSSYEQYF.

This clone was found a few times. The chain uses TRBV25-1 and TRBJ2-2, with no clear D. Germline values: CDR1 MGHDK, CDR2 SYGVNS. V lost 2 bases and J 6 bases, leaving 10 bases between the germline ends. The CDR3 consists of 14 residues. The CDR3 nucleotides read TGTGCCAGCAGTGAAACGTCCGAGGCCGGGGAGCTGTTTTTT. Protein product: CASSETSEAGELFF.

This sequence joins TRBV19 and TRBJ1-1; 7 bases are shared with TRBD1. Germline V lookup: CDR1 LNHDA, CDR2 SQIVND (reference sequence). V gave up 0 bases and J gave up 0 bases; unmatched junction bases: 7. There are 17 residues in the CDR3. The CDR3 sequence: CASSIESRGNMNTEAFF. DNA for the CDR3: TGTGCCAGTAGTATAGAAAGCAGGGGGAACATGAACACTGAAGCTTTCTTT.

The rearrangement uses TRBV10-2 and TRBJ2-4, with D possibly matching TRBD1 (5 bases). The CDR3 has 15 amino acids. The germline V gene has CDR1 WSHSY and CDR2 SAAADI. With 4 bases removed from V and 1 base from J, the gap between germline ends came to 11 bases. The CDR3 DNA reads as TGCGCCAGCAGTGGGGCGAAGGGGGCCAAAAACATTCAGTACTTC. It translates to CASSGAKGAKNIQYF.

This chain joins TRBV11-3 and TRBJ2-3; 11 bases are shared with TRBD2. V lost 3 bases to trimming and J lost 2 bases; unmatched junction nucleotides: 16. Germline CDR1 is SGHNT and CDR2 is YENEEA. The CDR3 runs 20 residues. DNA for the CDR3: TGTGCCAGCAGCTTTCGACTAGCGGGGAGGCTTCATATCAACACAGATACGCAGTATTTT. It translates to CASSFRLAGRLHINTDTQYF. The full variable domain, in which reference TRBV11-3 and TRBJ2-3 provide the parts outside the CDR3, is EAGVVQSPRYKIIEKKQPVAFWCNPISGHNTLYWYLQNLGQGPELLIRYENEEAVDDSQLPKDRFSAERLKGVDSTLKIQPAELGDSAVYLCASSFRLAGRLHINTDTQYFGPGTRLTVL.

The chain employs TRBV18 and TRBJ2-2, with TRBD1 identical over 7 bases. V gave up 4 bases and J gave up 7 bases; unmatched junction bases: 9. The CDR3 runs to 15 residues. Per the germline V gene, CDR1 is KGHSH and CDR2 is LQKENI. The CDR3 spells CASSQGTASGGELFF. The CDR3 DNA follows: TGTGCCAGCTCACAAGGGACAGCCTCGGGCGGGGAGCTGTTTTTT.

This chain connects TRBV6-1 to TRBJ1-4; 9 bases map to TRBD1. Germline trimming cut 7 bases from V and 8 bases from J; bases unmatched to any gene: 11. CDR1 is MNHNS, CDR2 SASEGT, per germline. The CDR3 is made up of 15 amino acids. The CDR3 DNA reads as TGTGCCAGCACCTACGGTCGGACAGGGGTAGAAAAACTGTTTTTT. Its translation is CASTYGRTGVEKLFF.

The chain is built from TRBV19 and TRBJ1-1; D might be TRBD1 (6 bases). The CDR3 loop spans 12 amino acids. CDR1 and CDR2 from the germline V gene are LNHDA and SQIVND (reference sequence). Trimming took 8 bases from V and 0 from J, leaving 7 bases between them. CDR3 loop: CASGQLNTEAFF. CDR3 DNA: TGTGCCAGTGGACAGTTGAACACTGAAGCTTTCTTT.

This clone was counted only a few times. The rearrangement links TRBV5-1 to TRBJ2-5; perhaps TRBD2 as D (6 bases). Germline V gene sequence: CDR1 SGHRS, CDR2 YFSETQ. The length of the CDR3 is 15 residues. Trimming removed 1 base at V and 1 base at J, with 11 bases between. This CDR3 is CASSLWGSGQETQYF. CDR3 nucleotide sequence: TGCGCCAGCAGCTTGTGGGGTAGCGGCCAAGAGACCCAGTACTTC.

This clone occurred once. V and J are TRBV7-2 and TRBJ1-5; D is undetermined. Trimming cost V 3 bases and J 8 bases, with 14 bases left between them. The CDR3 length is 14 residues. Germline V gene data show CDR1 as SGHTA and CDR2 as FQGNSA. The CDR3 sequence: CASSLSPGQEPQHF. The CDR3 nucleotides are TGTGCCAGCAGCTTGTCCCCAGGCCAGGAGCCCCAGCATTTT.

The V and J genes are TRBV19 and TRBJ1-4, with 9 bases matching TRBD1. V trimming: 4 bases; J trimming: 10 bases; junction bases outside the gene matches: 13. Germline V gene sequence: CDR1 LNHDA, CDR2 SQIVND (reference sequence). This CDR3 spans 16 amino acids. CDR3 amino acids: CASSTGRDRVSGKLFF. The CDR3 DNA reads as TGTGCCAGTAGTACCGGGCGGGACAGGGTTTCTGGAAAACTGTTTTTT.

The V call is TRBV29-1, the J call TRBJ2-1; no clear D. Germline V gene data show CDR1 as SQVTM and CDR2 as ANQGSEA. This CDR3 comprises 13 residues. CDR3 sequence (DNA): TGCACCGCGGCCCAGAGCTCCTACAATGAGCAGTTCTTC. Its translation is CTAAQSSYNEQFF.

This rearrangement joins TRBV6-1 to TRBJ2-5; possible D gene TRBD2, 5 bases. This CDR3 is 13 amino acids long. CDR1 is MNHNS and CDR2 is SASEGT in the germline V gene. Trimming shortened V by 7 bases and J by 5 bases, and 14 bases separated the two germline ends. CDR3 DNA: TGTGCCAGCACCCTCGGACGGAGGGAGACCCAGTACTTC. Amino acid sequence: CASTLGRRETQYF.

The chain joins TRBV7-9 to TRBJ1-1; perhaps TRBD1 as D (5 bases). CDR3 size: 15 residues. CDR1 is SEHNR and CDR2 is FQNEAQ in the germline V gene (reference sequence). V lost 5 bases and J 1 base, leaving 14 bases between the germline ends. CDR3 protein: CASSDLAGENTEAFF. The CDR3 nucleotides read TGTGCCAGCAGCGATCTTGCGGGGGAGAACACTGAAGCTTTCTTT.

This chain connects TRBV5-1 to TRBJ2-3; 13 bases map to TRBD2. The CDR3 loop spans 16 amino acids. Germline V lookup: CDR1 SGHRS, CDR2 YFSETQ. Germline trimming cut 4 bases from V and 0 bases from J; bases unmatched to any gene: 2. The CDR3 DNA reads TGCGCCAGCAGCCAGGGACTAGCGGGGAGCACAGATACGCAGTATTTT. Protein: CASSQGLAGSTDTQYF.